The source of this TCR beta chain is a study of shared clonotypes between healthy human individuals. CDR3 size: 16 residues. The V gene lost 6 bases and the J gene lost 1 base, with 17 bases spanning the gap. Germline loops: CDR1 SGHAT, CDR2 FQNNGV. Libraries were prepared by immunoSEQ multiplex PCR; TCRdb keeps only in-frame clonotypes and omits some of them. This table has roughly 2,500,000 clones, 80% to 95% appearing once. Material for sequencing was naive CD4+ T cells from PBMCs. Subset denoted: CD45RA+ positively selected. This sequence was found in a man aged 18 to 29 in good health. Some clones in this sample may be carry-over from other donors' samples. The rearrangement uses TRBV11-2 and TRBJ2-3, with TRBD1 as a possible D gene (6 bases). The CDR3 reads CASSGGGNRGTDTQYF. The CDR3 nucleotides are TGTGCCAGCAGTGGGGGCGGAAACAGGGGCACAGATACGCAGTATTTT.